This T cell receptor (beta chain) was recovered during a study of T cell responses to AZD1222 COVID-19 vaccine. As for this clone: Its antigen is undetermined.

Germline CDR1 SEHNR, CDR2 FQNEAQ (reference sequence). CDR3 length equals 18 residues. Trimming stripped 5 bases from V and 3 bases from J, with 25 bases between. Libraries were prepared by immunoSEQ multiplex PCR; TCRdb keeps only in-frame clonotypes and omits some of them. This sample yields tens of thousands of clones, of which around three quarters are seen a single time; less than 4% belongs to the top ten. Study-wide points: Spike-specific TCR breadth and depth rose after two AZD1222 doses. Spike was spanned by vaccine-associated CD4 TCRs, with dominance at 160-218 and 743-854. The sample set comprised mostly white British donors with more females, and clonal diversity was possibly underestimated.

The sequencing used peripheral blood, collected 28 days after the second AZD1222 dose. The sequence was obtained from an adult who received the AZD1222 COVID-19 vaccine. The gene calls are TRBV7-9 and TRBJ1-2, with a weak D call TRBD1 (5 bases). The CDR3 nucleotides are TGTGCCAGCAGCCCTAACCTTGGTAGACAGATGGGGGACTATGGCTACACCTTC. Its translation is CASSPNLGRQMGDYGYTF.